This TCR beta chain was sequenced during a study of shared clonotypes between healthy human individuals. The CDR3 is 11 amino acids. The germline gives CDR1 MNHNS, CDR2 SASEGT. V lost 3 bases and J lost 13, with 12 bases in between. Notes on this clone: Its antigen is still unknown.

Whole-study findings and limits: Some naive CD4 clonotypes, roughly 4.8%, turned up in common across a handful of donors.

Profiling relied on immunoSEQ multiplex PCR, and the TCRdb table lists in-frame clones only, not all of them. Altogether 2 million to 2.5 million clones are present, 93% being singletons, with the ten largest covering around 0.4%. This clonotype originated in a man aged 18 to 30 in good health. Some clones in this sample may be carry-over from other donors' samples. The sequenced sample was naive CD4+ T cells from PBMCs. Subset specified: CD45RA+ positively selected. The chain carries TRBV6-1 and TRBJ1-2; D is perhaps TRBD1 (5 bases). CDR3 residues: CASSEMGRVTF. CDR3 coding DNA: TGTGCCAGCAGTGAGATGGGCAGGGTCACCTTC.